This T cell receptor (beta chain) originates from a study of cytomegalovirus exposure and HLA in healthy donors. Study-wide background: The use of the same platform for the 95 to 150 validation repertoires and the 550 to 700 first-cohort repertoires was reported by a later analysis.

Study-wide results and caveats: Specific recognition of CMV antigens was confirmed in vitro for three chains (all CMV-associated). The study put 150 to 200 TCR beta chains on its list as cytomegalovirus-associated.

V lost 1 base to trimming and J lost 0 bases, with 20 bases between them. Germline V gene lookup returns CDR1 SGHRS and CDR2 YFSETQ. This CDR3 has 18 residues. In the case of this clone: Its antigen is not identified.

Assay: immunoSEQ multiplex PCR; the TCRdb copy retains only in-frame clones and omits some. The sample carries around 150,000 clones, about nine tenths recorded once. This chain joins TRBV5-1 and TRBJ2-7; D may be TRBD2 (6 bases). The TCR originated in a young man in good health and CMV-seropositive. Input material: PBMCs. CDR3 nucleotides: TGCGCCAGCAGCTTGTGGGGTAGCGGTCCCCCGAGCTCCTACGAGCAGTACTTC. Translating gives CASSLWGSGPPSSYEQYF.